The 29 T cell receptor beta chains reported below all come from one sample, sequenced in a study of T cells in tuberculosis. Time point of the sample: new active TB diagnosis, blood taken before or within 7 days of starting treatment. The data were produced by immunoSEQ multiplex PCR, yet TCRdb's version contains in-frame clones alone and is incomplete. Here the sample spans around 30,000 clones, roughly 93% being singletons. The sample was PBMCs, taken at tuberculosis diagnosis. All receptors come from an adult with tuberculosis.

The CDR3 protein is CAWRRPGGAGTEAFF. In DNA form, the CDR3 reads TGTGCCTGGAGAAGGCCAGGGGGCGCAGGCACTGAAGCTTTCTTT. V usage is TRBV30 and J usage is TRBJ1-1, with 8 bases aligning to TRBD1. After removal of 3 bases from V and 4 bases from J, the junction contained 10 bases not matched to a gene. CDR1 is GTSNPN and CDR2 is SVGIG in the germline V gene (reference sequence). The CDR3 sequence is 15 residues long.

The V call is TRBV6-1, the J call TRBJ1-5, with 7 nucleotides matching TRBD1. CDR1 and CDR2 from the germline V gene are MNHNS and SASEGT. CDR3 length: 18 amino acids. The junction had 12 bases not matched to a gene; V was cut back by 0 bases and J by 4 bases. The chain's CDR3 is CASSEAPITRQGNQPQHF. The CDR3 DNA reads TGTGCCAGCAGTGAAGCGCCCATTACTAGACAGGGTAATCAGCCCCAGCATTTT.

The CDR3 DNA follows: TGTGCCAGCTCACCAGGCTTCGGACTAGCGGGAGCGAATTACAATGAGCAGTTCTTC. Translation: CASSPGFGLAGANYNEQFF. The J gene is TRBJ2-1, the V gene TRBV18; 13 nucleotides match TRBD2. J was trimmed by 4 bases and V by 2 bases; bases with no gene match: 11. The CDR3 has 19 amino acids. Germline CDR1 KGHSH, CDR2 LQKENI.

J is TRBJ1-2 and V is TRBV27; 7 bases match TRBD1. V shed 6 bases and J 4 bases; nucleotides not matched to a gene: 8. CDR3 size: 14 residues. Germline loops: CDR1 MNHEY, CDR2 SMNVEV (reference sequence). CDR3 residues: CASSRGAVGYGYTF. In DNA, the CDR3 is TGTGCCAGCAGCAGGGGGGCTGTAGGCTATGGCTACACCTTC.

The chain is built from TRBV19 and TRBJ1-1; D gene uncertain. Trimming cost V 11 bases and J 3 bases, with 13 bases left between them. The CDR3 sequence is 12 residues long. From germline, CDR1 is LNHDA and CDR2 SQIVND (reference sequence). CDR3 coding DNA: TGTGCCGTCGACTCTTTTGACACTGAAGCTTTCTTT. Residues: CAVDSFDTEAFF.

The gene calls are TRBV6-6 and TRBJ1-2; D uncertain. CDR1 is MNHNY and CDR2 is SVGAGI in the germline V gene (reference sequence). The CDR3 covers 14 residues. With 6 bases removed from V and 0 bases from J, the gap between germline ends came to 11 bases. In DNA, the CDR3 is TGTGCCAGCAGCCCCGAGGGAGCTAACTATGGCTACACCTTC. It encodes CASSPEGANYGYTF.

The V call is TRBV5-4, the J call TRBJ2-5; 7 bases line up with TRBD2. CDR1 is SGHNT, CDR2 YYREEE, per germline (reference sequence). The CDR3 is made up of 14 amino acids. After removal of 4 bases from V and 1 base from J, the junction contained 4 bases not matched to a gene. CDR3 protein: CASSPPGGQETQYF. The CDR3 nucleotides read TGTGCCAGCAGCCCCCCGGGGGGCCAAGAGACCCAGTACTTC.

The chain has TRBV28 and TRBJ2-5; 9 positions match TRBD1. The trim removed 6 bases at V and 5 bases at J, leaving 13 bases unmatched. The germline CDR1 and CDR2 sequences are MDHEN and SYDVKM. The CDR3 has 16 amino acids. CDR3 residues: CASSSTGTGLGETQYF. CDR3 DNA sequence: TGTGCCAGCAGCTCCACCGGGACAGGGCTCGGGGAGACCCAGTACTTC.

CDR3 bases: TGTGCCACCAGCGATAAAGGGAATCGGACACCCCGAAGGGAAGAGACCCAGTACTTC. This encodes CATSDKGNRTPRREETQYF. The chain uses TRBV15 and TRBJ2-5, with D possibly TRBD1 on 5 matching bases. The CDR3 sequence is 19 residues long. From germline, CDR1 is LNHNV and CDR2 YYDKDF (reference sequence). The V end was cut by 5 bases, the J end by 3 bases, with 28 bases between.

CDR3 protein: CASSYSGTNIAPVDEQFF. Here the CDR3 DNA reads TGTGCCAGCAGCTACTCCGGGACAAATATTGCCCCCGTCGATGAGCAGTTCTTC. The chain is built from TRBV28 and TRBJ2-1; TRBD1 might be the D (6 bases). This CDR3 has 18 residues. CDR1 and CDR2 from the germline V gene are MDHEN and SYDVKM. Trimming removed 6 bases at V and 8 bases at J, with 29 bases between.

The rearrangement joins TRBV6-5 to TRBJ2-7; TRBD2 might be the D (6 bases). V was cut by 2 bases and J by 2 bases, with 13 bases left in between. Germline V gives CDR1 MNHEY, CDR2 SVGAGI. CDR3 length: 15 residues. The CDR3 DNA sequence: TGTGCCAGCAGTTACAGGCGGGGTTACCCCTACGAGCAGTACTTC. It encodes CASSYRRGYPYEQYF.

CDR3: CASSTGQGTTGELFF. Written as DNA, the CDR3 is TGTGCCAGTAGTACGGGACAGGGCACCACCGGGGAGCTGTTTTTT. J is TRBJ2-2 and V is TRBV19, with TRBD1 identical over 9 bases. The CDR3 length is 15 residues. The trim removed 4 bases at V and 4 bases at J, leaving 4 bases unmatched. Germline V gene lookup returns CDR1 LNHDA and CDR2 SQIVND (reference sequence).

The chain carries TRBV6-1 and TRBJ2-7; 9 bases agree with TRBD1. Germline CDR1 reads MNHNS; CDR2 reads SASEGT. The trim removed 10 bases at V and 3 bases at J, leaving 7 bases unmatched. The CDR3 is 13 amino acids. The CDR3 nucleotides are TGTGCCATTGAGGGACAGGGACACTACGAGCAGTACTTC. Protein sequence: CAIEGQGHYEQYF.

J is TRBJ1-2 and V is TRBV28, with a tentative D call TRBD1 (6 bases). This CDR3 spans 17 amino acids. Germline CDR1 reads MDHEN; CDR2 reads SYDVKM. V lost 5 bases and J lost 4, with 23 bases in between. Written as DNA, the CDR3 is TGTGCCAGCAGTCTGGGGGGGGCGTTGATTGGGGTCTATGGCTACACCTTC. The encoded protein is CASSLGGALIGVYGYTF.

The chain couples TRBV4-1 to TRBJ1-3; possible D gene TRBD1, 6 bases. With 0 bases removed from V and 4 bases from J, the gap between germline ends came to 19 bases. The germline V gene has CDR1 MGHRA and CDR2 YSYEKL. CDR3 length: 18 residues. The CDR3 loop is CASSQDPGESGRGNTIYF. The CDR3 region has the DNA TGCGCCAGCAGCCAAGACCCAGGGGAAAGTGGTCGCGGAAACACCATATATTTT.

The chain joins TRBV30 to TRBJ2-7; 7 bases match TRBD2. Per the germline V gene, CDR1 is GTSNPN and CDR2 is SVGIG (reference sequence). V was pared by 0 bases and J by 6 bases, with 8 bases of the junction left unmatched. The CDR3 length is 14 residues. The CDR3 coding sequence is TGTGCCTGGAGTGTTCGCGGGAGAAGGAGCGAGCAGTACTTC. Translating it yields CAWSVRGRRSEQYF.

This chain joins TRBV4-1 and TRBJ1-3; D unresolved. The V end lost 0 bases, the J end lost 0 bases, and 15 bases lay between the germline ends. Germline loops: CDR1 MGHRA, CDR2 YSYEKL. This CDR3 contains 18 residues. DNA for the CDR3: TGCGCCAGCAGCCAAGAACGTGAGAATCGGGGCTCTGGAAACACCATATATTTT. This gives the protein CASSQERENRGSGNTIYF.

CDR3 residues: CASSPRTGWGQETQYF. CDR3 nucleotide sequence: TGTGCCAGCAGCCCCCGGACAGGGTGGGGGCAAGAGACCCAGTACTTC. The chain links TRBV7-9 to TRBJ2-5; 8 bases match TRBD1. CDR1 is SEHNR and CDR2 is FQNEAQ in the germline V gene (reference sequence). This CDR3 has 16 residues. Trimming at V came to 5 bases and at J to 2 bases, leaving 10 bases not matched to a gene. The variable domain in full, with the rest retrieved from reference TRBV7-9 and TRBJ2-5, is DTGVSQNPRHKITKRGQNVTFRCDPISEHNRLYWYRQTLGQGPEFLTYFQNEAQLEKSRLLSDRFSAERPKGSFSTLEIQRTEQGDSAMYLCASSPRTGWGQETQYFGPGTRLLVL.

The chain combines TRBV5-4 with TRBJ1-2; D call uncertain. The CDR3 totals 14 residues. Deletions cut 4 bases from V and 4 bases from J, with 14 bases between. CDR1 and CDR2 from the germline V gene are SGHNT and YYREEE (reference sequence). The CDR3 DNA reads TGTGCCAGCAGCATGGCCCTAACCTCCTATGGCTACACCTTC. Translating gives CASSMALTSYGYTF.

CDR3 region: CAWTRQRTSGRISTDTQYF. CDR3 DNA: TGTGCCTGGACCCGACAGCGGACTAGCGGGAGGATTAGCACAGATACGCAGTATTTT. The chain uses TRBV30 and TRBJ2-3, with 14 bases aligning to TRBD2. Germline CDR1 and CDR2: GTSNPN and SVGIG (reference sequence). V was pared by 4 bases and J by 0 bases, with 12 bases of the junction left unmatched. This CDR3 spans 19 amino acids. Full variable domain (remainder filled in from reference TRBV30 and TRBJ2-3): SQTIHQWPATLVQPVGSPLSLECTVEGTSNPNLYWYRQAAGRGLQLLFYSVGIGQISSEVPQNLSASRPQDRQFILSSKKLLLSDSGFYLCAWTRQRTSGRISTDTQYFGPGTRLTVL.

The chain links TRBV11-2 to TRBJ2-3, with 8 bases matching TRBD2. The CDR3 length is 17 residues. Germline V gene sequence: CDR1 SGHAT, CDR2 FQNNGV. The V gene end was trimmed by 5 bases and the J gene end by 2 bases; junction bases not matched to a gene: 12. The DNA of the CDR3 is TGTGCCAGCAGCCCCTCCGGGGTAGCGGGATACACAGATACGCAGTATTTT. Protein: CASSPSGVAGYTDTQYF.

The chain combines TRBV13 with TRBJ2-1, with 9 bases matching TRBD2. Per germline, CDR1 PRHDT and CDR2 FYEKMQ (reference sequence). This CDR3 is built from 17 residues. J was trimmed by 4 bases and V by 4 bases; bases with no gene match: 11. Written as DNA, the CDR3 is TGTGCCAGCAGCTCCTACTCAGCTAGCGGGAAATACAATGAGCAGTTCTTC. Its translation is CASSSYSASGKYNEQFF.

The chain joins TRBV28 to TRBJ2-7; TRBD1 aligns across 10 bases. Losses at the gene ends were 2 bases for V and 9 bases for J; bases not matched to a gene: 7. The V gene's germline CDR1 is MDHEN and CDR2 SYDVKM. CDR3 length: 14 residues. The CDR3: CASSLTDRGLGQYF. DNA for the CDR3: TGTGCCAGCAGTTTAACCGACAGGGGGCTTGGGCAGTACTTC.

CDR3 residues: CASSFSGSSYEQYF. CDR3 coding DNA: TGTGCCAGCAGTTTTAGCGGGAGCTCCTACGAGCAGTACTTC. The chain employs TRBV27 and TRBJ2-7; 9 bases fit TRBD2. This CDR3 contains 14 residues. J gave up 0 bases and V 3 bases, and 0 bases lay outside the gene matches. Germline V gives CDR1 MNHEY, CDR2 SMNVEV (reference sequence).

The table lists this clone with a count of one. This chain connects TRBV5-1 to TRBJ1-4, with TRBD1 matching over 7 bases. CDR1 SGHRS and CDR2 YFSETQ come from the germline V gene. J was trimmed by 7 bases and V by 0 bases; bases with no gene match: 6. The CDR3 spans 15 residues. CDR3 sequence reads: CASSLAGTVAEKLFF. The CDR3 nucleotides are TGCGCCAGCAGCTTGGCAGGGACAGTAGCTGAAAAACTGTTTTTT.

The V call is TRBV6-5, the J call TRBJ2-7; D not certain. The CDR3 runs to 14 residues. V was clipped by 2 bases and J by 4 bases, with 12 bases between them. Germline V lookup: CDR1 MNHEY, CDR2 SVGAGI. The CDR3 DNA sequence: TGTGCCAGCAGTTACCAGGCAGTCCCTTACGAGCAGTACTTC. Amino acid sequence: CASSYQAVPYEQYF.

The chain carries TRBV7-6 and TRBJ2-1; the match to TRBD1 covers 9 bases. The CDR3 length is 16 residues. J was trimmed by 3 bases and V by 5 bases; bases with no gene match: 8. Per the germline V gene, CDR1 is SGHVS and CDR2 is FNYEAQ. The DNA of the CDR3 is TGTGCCAGCAGCAGCCTTACGGGACAGGGCTACAATGAGCAGTTCTTC. Its protein product is CASSSLTGQGYNEQFF.

The chain carries TRBV4-1 and TRBJ2-1, with 9 bases that match TRBD1. The CDR3 is 14 amino acids. Germline V gene data show CDR1 as MGHRA and CDR2 as YSYEKL. V lost 2 bases, J lost 7 bases, and 3 bases stayed unmatched. The CDR3, as DNA: TGCGCCAGCAGCCAAAAAGACAGGGGGAATGAGCAGTTCTTC. Its protein is CASSQKDRGNEQFF.

The chain recombines TRBV19 with TRBJ1-3, with no clear D. With 3 bases removed from V and 3 bases from J, the gap between germline ends came to 6 bases. From germline, CDR1 is LNHDA and CDR2 SQIVND (reference sequence). The CDR3 has 13 residues. The CDR3 loop reads CASSINGGNTIYF. The DNA for the CDR3 is TGTGCCAGTAGTATCAACGGTGGAAACACCATATATTTT.